The source of this T cell receptor (beta chain) is a study of CXCR3-negative and CXCR3-positive naive CD8 T cells. General study results and limits: With surface CD5 comparable between naive subsets, TCR strength was estimated using properties derived from the TRB CDR3. Fresh PBMCs were used in most assays, and CXCR3 expression partially decreased after cryopreservation. More hydrophobic TRB CDR3s occurred in CXCR3-positive than in CXCR3-negative naive cells.

Preparation of TRB cDNA libraries relied on 5' RACE carrying UMI labels. For each CDR3 protein, TCRdb gives one entry from its re-call of the 5' RACE reads, without DNA. This sample contains about 150,000 distinct CDR3 sequences. This CDR3 has 13 residues. In germline, CDR1 is SQVTM, CDR2 ANQGSEA. Notes on this clonotype: Its specificity is unknown.

Every CD8+ subset sample held a few hundred thousand flow-sorted cells, done in triplicate. The naive CD8+ gate required CD45RO-CCR7+CD27+CD95- phenotype. This TCR was sampled from a human donor in good health. Some clones in this sample may be carry-over from other donors' samples. The material sequenced was naive CXCR3+ CD8+ T cells from blood. Documented subset: CD45RO-CCR7+CD27+CD95- naive CD8+ T cells expressing CXCR3 (TNR3+). The chain couples TRBV29-1 to TRBJ2-7. This CDR3 reads CSVEESNSYEQYF.